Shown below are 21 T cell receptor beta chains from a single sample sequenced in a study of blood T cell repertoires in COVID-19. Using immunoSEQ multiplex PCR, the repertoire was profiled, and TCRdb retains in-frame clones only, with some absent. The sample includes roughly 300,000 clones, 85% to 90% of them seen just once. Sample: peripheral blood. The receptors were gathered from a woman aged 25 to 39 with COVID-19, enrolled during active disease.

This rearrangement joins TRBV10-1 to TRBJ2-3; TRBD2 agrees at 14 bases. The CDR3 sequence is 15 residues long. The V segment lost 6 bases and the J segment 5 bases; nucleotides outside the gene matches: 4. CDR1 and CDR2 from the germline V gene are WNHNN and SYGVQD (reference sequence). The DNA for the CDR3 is TGCGCCAGCAGAAGCGGGACTAGCGGGGGAGATACGCAGTATTTT. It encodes CASRSGTSGGDTQYF.

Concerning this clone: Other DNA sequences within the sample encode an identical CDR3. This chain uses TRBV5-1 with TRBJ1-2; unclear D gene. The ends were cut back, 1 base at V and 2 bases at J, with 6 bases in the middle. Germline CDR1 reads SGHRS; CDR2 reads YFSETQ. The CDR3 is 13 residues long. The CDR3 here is CASSLNGNYGYTF. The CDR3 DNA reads TGCGCCAGCAGCTTGAACGGGAACTATGGCTACACCTTC.

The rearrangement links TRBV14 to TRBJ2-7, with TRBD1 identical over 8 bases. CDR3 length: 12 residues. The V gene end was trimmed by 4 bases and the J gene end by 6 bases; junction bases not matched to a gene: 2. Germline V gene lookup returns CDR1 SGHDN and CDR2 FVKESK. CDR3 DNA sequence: TGTGCCAGCAGCCCGGACAGGGTCGAGCAGTACTTC. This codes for CASSPDRVEQYF.

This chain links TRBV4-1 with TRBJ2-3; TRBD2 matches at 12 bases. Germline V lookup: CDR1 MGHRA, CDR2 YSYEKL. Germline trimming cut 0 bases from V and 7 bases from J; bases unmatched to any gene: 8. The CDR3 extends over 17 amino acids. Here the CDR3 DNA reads TGCGCCAGCAGCCAAGAGCGCCTAGCGGGGGGGCCGAATACGCAGTATTTT. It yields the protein CASSQERLAGGPNTQYF.

The CDR3 reads CASSWSGTENQPQHF. The CDR3, as DNA: TGCGCCAGCAGCTGGAGCGGGACCGAGAATCAGCCCCAGCATTTT. The rearrangement uses TRBV5-1 and TRBJ1-5, with a weak D call TRBD1 (5 bases). Trimming shortened V by 3 bases and J by 4 bases, and 14 bases separated the two germline ends. This CDR3 region has 15 residues. CDR1 is SGHRS and CDR2 is YFSETQ in the germline V gene.

The CDR3 DNA reads as TGCGCCAGCAGAGAGGGAACAGGCGCCTACTCTGGAAACACCATATATTTT. It encodes CASREGTGAYSGNTIYF. V gene TRBV10-2 combines with J gene TRBJ1-3; a weak D match, TRBD1 (5 bases). Germline V gives CDR1 WSHSY, CDR2 SAAADI. The CDR3 has 17 residues. Trimming took off 6 bases at V and 0 bases at J, with 18 bases between the two ends.

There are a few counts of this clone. The CDR3: CASSFEAGSYEQYF. CDR3 coding DNA: TGTGCCAGCAGCTTCGAGGCAGGGTCCTACGAGCAGTACTTC. The chain uses TRBV11-2 and TRBJ2-7; maybe TRBD1 (5 bases). Per the germline V gene, CDR1 is SGHAT and CDR2 is FQNNGV. V gave up 3 bases and J gave up 1 base, with 10 bases separating them. The CDR3 has 14 amino acids.

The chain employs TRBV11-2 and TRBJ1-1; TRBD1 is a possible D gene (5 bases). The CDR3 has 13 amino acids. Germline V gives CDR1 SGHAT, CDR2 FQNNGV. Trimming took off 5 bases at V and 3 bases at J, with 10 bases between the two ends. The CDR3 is CASSLDRYTEAFF. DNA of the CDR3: TGTGCCAGCAGCCTCGACAGATACACTGAAGCTTTCTTT.

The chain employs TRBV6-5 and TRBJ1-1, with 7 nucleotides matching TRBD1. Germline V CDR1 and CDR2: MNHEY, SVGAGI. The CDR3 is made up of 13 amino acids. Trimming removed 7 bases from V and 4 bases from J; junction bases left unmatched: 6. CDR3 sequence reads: CASNKQGSTEAFF. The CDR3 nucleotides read TGTGCCAGCAACAAACAGGGGAGCACTGAAGCTTTCTTT.

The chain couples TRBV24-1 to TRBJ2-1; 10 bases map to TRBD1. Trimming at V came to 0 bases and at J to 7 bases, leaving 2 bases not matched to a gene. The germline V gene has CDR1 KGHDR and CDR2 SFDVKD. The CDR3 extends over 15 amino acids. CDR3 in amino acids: CATSDLRDRGNEQFF. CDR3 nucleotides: TGTGCCACCAGTGATTTGAGGGACAGGGGTAATGAGCAGTTCTTC.

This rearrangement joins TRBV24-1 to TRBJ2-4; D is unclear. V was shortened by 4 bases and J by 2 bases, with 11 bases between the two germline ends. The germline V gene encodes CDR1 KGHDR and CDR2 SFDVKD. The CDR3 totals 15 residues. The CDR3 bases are TGTGCCACCAGTGAGGGTTCGAGGACCAAAAACATTCAGTACTTC. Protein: CATSEGSRTKNIQYF.

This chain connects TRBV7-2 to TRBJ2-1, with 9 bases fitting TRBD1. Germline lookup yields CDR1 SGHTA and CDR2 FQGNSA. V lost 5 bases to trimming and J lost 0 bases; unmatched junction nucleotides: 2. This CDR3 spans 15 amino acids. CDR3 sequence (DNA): TGTGCCAGCAGCCTGACAGGGGGCTCCTACAATGAGCAGTTCTTC. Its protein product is CASSLTGGSYNEQFF.

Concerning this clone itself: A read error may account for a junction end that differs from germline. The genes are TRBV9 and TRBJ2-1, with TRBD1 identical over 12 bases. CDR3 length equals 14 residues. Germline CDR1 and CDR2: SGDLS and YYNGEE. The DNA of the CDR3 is TGTGCCAGCAGCGCCGGACCGGGACAGGGGGCTTGTGTCTTC. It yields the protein CASSAGPGQGACVF.

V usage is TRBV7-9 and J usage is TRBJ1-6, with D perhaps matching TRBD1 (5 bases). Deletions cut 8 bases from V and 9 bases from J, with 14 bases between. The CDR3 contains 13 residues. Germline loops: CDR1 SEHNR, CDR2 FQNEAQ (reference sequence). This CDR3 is CASPGAETSPLHF. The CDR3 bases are TGTGCCAGCCCTGGGGCAGAGACTTCACCCCTCCACTTT.

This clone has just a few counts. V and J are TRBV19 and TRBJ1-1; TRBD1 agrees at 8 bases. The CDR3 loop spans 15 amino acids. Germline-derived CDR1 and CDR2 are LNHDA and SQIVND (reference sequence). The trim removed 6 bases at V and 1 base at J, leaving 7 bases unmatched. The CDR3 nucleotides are TGTGCCAGTAGGGGGACAGGAGGAGGGAACACTGAAGCTTTCTTT. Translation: CASRGTGGGNTEAFF.

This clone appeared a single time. The CDR3 is CASSIGGGVDTQYF. The CDR3 DNA reads as TGTGCCAGTAGTATAGGCGGGGGTGTGGATACGCAGTATTTT. The chain uses TRBV19 and TRBJ2-3; 7 nucleotides align to TRBD2. CDR1 is LNHDA, CDR2 SQIVND, per germline (reference sequence). V shed 1 base, J shed 6 bases, and the junction held 4 bases outside the gene matches. The CDR3 loop spans 14 amino acids.

The CDR3 coding sequence is TGTGCCAGCAGCTTACAGGGCTATATTCAGTACTTC. Encoded protein: CASSLQGYIQYF. This chain joins TRBV7-9 and TRBJ2-4; D might be TRBD1 (5 bases). V lost 2 bases to trimming and J lost 10 bases, with 9 bases between them. Per the germline V gene, CDR1 is SEHNR and CDR2 is FQNEAQ (reference sequence). The CDR3 covers 12 residues.

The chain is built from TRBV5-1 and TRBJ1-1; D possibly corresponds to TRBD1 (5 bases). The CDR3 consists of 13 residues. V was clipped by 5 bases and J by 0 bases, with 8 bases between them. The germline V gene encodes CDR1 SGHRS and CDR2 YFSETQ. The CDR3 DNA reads TGCGCCAGCAGGACAGTTATGAACACTGAAGCTTTCTTT. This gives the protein CASRTVMNTEAFF.

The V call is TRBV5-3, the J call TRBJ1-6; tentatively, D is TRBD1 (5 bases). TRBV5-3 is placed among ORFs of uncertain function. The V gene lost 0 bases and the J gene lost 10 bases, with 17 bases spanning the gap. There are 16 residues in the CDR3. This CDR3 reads CARSLVGRDWESPLHF. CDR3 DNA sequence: TGTGCCAGAAGCTTGGTTGGGAGGGACTGGGAATCACCCCTCCACTTT.

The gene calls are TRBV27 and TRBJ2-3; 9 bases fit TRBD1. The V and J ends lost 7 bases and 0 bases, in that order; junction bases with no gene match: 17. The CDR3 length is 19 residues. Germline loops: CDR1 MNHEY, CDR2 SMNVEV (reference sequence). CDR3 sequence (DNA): TGTGCCAGCACCGGGATCCTGGGGACAGGGATAACTAGCACAGATACGCAGTATTTT. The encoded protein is CASTGILGTGITSTDTQYF.

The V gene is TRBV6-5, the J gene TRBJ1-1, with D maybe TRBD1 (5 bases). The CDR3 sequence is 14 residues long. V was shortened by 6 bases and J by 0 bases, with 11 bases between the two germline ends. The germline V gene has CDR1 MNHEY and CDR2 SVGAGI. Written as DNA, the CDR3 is TGTGCCAGCAGCCCCCAGGGCGTGAACACTGAAGCTTTCTTT. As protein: CASSPQGVNTEAFF.